The sequence of this T cell receptor beta chain was determined in a study of cytomegalovirus exposure and HLA in healthy donors. Across the whole study: Ancestry clustering placed around 80% of around 400 genotyped donors in the Caucasian-associated cluster.

13 Jbeta primers and 60 Vbeta primers were used for the PCR. Profiling relied on immunoSEQ multiplex PCR, and the TCRdb table lists in-frame clones only, not all of them. This sample yields just under 95,000 clones, of which 80% to 90% are seen a single time; 5.6% belongs to the top ten. Whole-study findings and limits: As a later analysis showed, a missense DCLRE1C variant was linked to trimming of TCR beta V- and J-genes.

On this clone: The target antigen is unknown.

Specimen: PBMCs. This TCR came from a woman aged 18-30 years in good health and CMV-seropositive.

This CDR3 is CASSLPGTLNTGELFF. CDR3 coding DNA: TGTGCCAGCAGCCTGCCCGGGACACTGAACACCGGGGAGCTGTTTTTT. The gene calls are TRBV7-9 and TRBJ2-2; weak D call: TRBD1 (6 bases). Per the germline V gene, CDR1 is SEHNR and CDR2 is FQNEAQ (reference sequence). The CDR3 is 16 residues long. V was pared by 5 bases and J by 1 base, with 14 bases between.